This is a list of T cell receptor beta chains from one sample in a study of radiotherapy plus CTLA-4 blockade in lung cancer. The data were produced by immunoSEQ multiplex PCR, yet TCRdb's version contains in-frame clones alone and is incomplete. This sample has tens of thousands of clones, with 70% to 90% found just once. The material sequenced was peripheral blood, taken from a patient treated with radiotherapy plus ipilimumab. Receptors were obtained from a human donor with non-small cell lung cancer that progressed on radiotherapy plus ipilimumab. Both conserved end residues are part of each CDR3. The D gene is left open where the match is weak. The size entry is marked missing in some rows and otherwise reads once, few, many or a size class.

TRBV6-6	NA	NA	TRBJ1-1	CASSTHGRATEAFF	TGTGCCAGCAGCACCCACGGTAGGGCCACTGAAGCTTTCTTT
TRBV30	few	NA	TRBJ2-2	CAWTPANTGELFF	TGTGCCTGGACGCCAGCTAACACCGGGGAGCTGTTTTTT
TRBV6-5	NA	NA	TRBJ1-5	CASSYPQGNQPQHF	TGTGCCAGCAGTTACCCACAGGGCAATCAGCCCCAGCATTTT
TRBV5-8	NA	TRBD1	TRBJ1-5	CASSYGTGVVNQPQHF	TGTGCCAGCAGCTACGGGACAGGGGTAGTAAATCAGCCCCAGCATTTT
TRBV27	NA	TRBD2	TRBJ2-1	CASSLAGGSWNEQFF	TGTGCCAGCAGTTTAGCGGGAGGCTCGTGGAATGAGCAGTTCTTC
TRBV28	NA	NA	TRBJ1-5	CASSSRGPQHF	TGTGCCAGCAGCTCGAGGGGGCCCCAGCATTTT
TRBV18	NA	NA	TRBJ2-2	CASSPPGTAGELFF	TGTGCCAGCTCACCACCGGGAACGGCCGGGGAGCTGTTTTTT
TRBV10-3	NA	TRBD2	TRBJ2-7	CAISGGSGSGEQYF	TGTGCCATCAGTGGAGGTAGCGGGAGTGGCGAGCAGTACTTC
TRBV20-1	NA	NA	TRBJ1-4	CSASRGEKLFF	TGCAGTGCTAGTCGTGGAGAAAAACTGTTTTTT
TRBV7-9	NA	NA	TRBJ1-2	CASSGKGEYYGYTF	TGTGCCAGCAGCGGCAAGGGGGAATACTATGGCTACACCTTC
TRBV28	NA	NA	TRBJ1-6	CASCQGNNSPLHF	TGTGCCAGCTGTCAGGGAAATAATTCACCCCTCCACTTT
TRBV7-9	once	NA	TRBJ1-2	CASSTRGAYGYTF	TGTGCCAGCAGCACAAGGGGGGCCTATGGCTACACCTTC
TRBV19	NA	NA	TRBJ2-7	CASSIGGRSSYEQYF	TGTGCCAGTAGTATTGGGGGGCGAAGCTCCTACGAGCAGTACTTC
TRBV30	NA	NA	TRBJ1-5	CAWSVVYGGNQPQHF	TGTGCCTGGAGTGTGGTATATGGGGGTAATCAGCCCCAGCATTTT
TRBV28	NA	NA	TRBJ2-7	CASSSAGVGGYEQYF	TGTGCCAGCAGCTCAGCCGGAGTGGGGGGCTACGAGCAGTACTTC
TRBV19	few	NA	TRBJ2-7	CASSIDWAYEQYF	TGTGCCAGTAGTATAGACTGGGCCTACGAGCAGTACTTC
TRBV9	NA	TRBD2	TRBJ2-5	CASSPFEGGGQETQYF	TGTGCCAGCAGCCCCTTTGAGGGCGGGGGTCAAGAGACCCAGTACTTC
TRBV6-5	NA	NA	TRBJ2-7	CASSYGPTYEQYF	TGTGCCAGCAGTTACGGCCCCACTTACGAGCAGTACTTC
TRBV28	NA	TRBD1	TRBJ1-4	CASSFGDRHEKLFF	TGTGCCAGCAGTTTTGGGGACAGGCATGAAAAACTGTTTTTT
TRBV29-1	NA	NA	TRBJ1-1	CSVRFRGTEAFF	TGCAGCGTCCGCTTCCGCGGGACTGAGGCTTTCTTT
TRBV6-5	NA	TRBD1	TRBJ1-6	CASRVGQGGNSPLHF	TGTGCCAGCAGGGTGGGACAGGGAGGCAATTCACCCCTCCACTTT
TRBV9	NA	TRBD2	TRBJ2-7	CASNQRGGSYEQYF	TGTGCCAGCAATCAGCGGGGCGGTTCCTACGAGCAGTACTTC
TRBV30	NA	NA	TRBJ2-6	CACRSGANVLTF	TGTGCCTGTCGATCTGGGGCCAACGTCCTGACTTTC
TRBV6-5	NA	TRBD1	TRBJ1-2	CASSFSGQGRYGYTF	TGTGCCAGCAGTTTCTCGGGACAGGGACGGTATGGCTACACCTTC
TRBV10-3	NA	TRBD2	TRBJ2-7	CAIRDSSGSFNEQYF	TGTGCCATCAGGGATTCGAGCGGGAGTTTCAACGAGCAGTACTTC
TRBV2	once	NA	TRBJ2-3	CASTSRLEDTQYF	TGTGCCAGCACCTCCCGACTCGAAGATACGCAGTATTTT
TRBV7-9	NA	NA	TRBJ2-7	CASSLGDRLVEQYF	TGTGCCAGCAGCCTGGGAGACAGGCTTGTCGAGCAGTACTTC
TRBV6-6	NA	TRBD2	TRBJ2-5	CASRPTSGGARETQYF	TGTGCCAGCAGACCAACTAGCGGGGGGGCTAGGGAGACCCAGTACTTC
TRBV9	NA	TRBD2	TRBJ2-3	CASSVVGGRGTDTQYF	TGTGCCAGCAGCGTAGTCGGCGGGAGGGGCACAGATACGCAGTATTTT
TRBV19	few	NA	TRBJ2-7	CASSVLVSGEQYF	TGTGCCAGTAGTGTCCTAGTTTCGGGCGAGCAGTACTTC
TRBV4-3	NA	TRBD2	TRBJ2-2	CASSKTSGGSGELFF	TGCGCCAGCAGTAAGACTAGCGGGGGATCCGGGGAGCTGTTTTTT
TRBV4-3	NA	NA	TRBJ1-2	CASSQDLGVKNYGYTF	TGCGCCAGCAGCCAAGATTTGGGGGTAAAAAACTATGGCTACACCTTC
TRBV5-4	NA	TRBD1	TRBJ1-2	CASSLQGDYGYTF	TGTGCCAGCAGCTTACAGGGGGACTATGGCTACACCTTC
TRBV28	once	NA	TRBJ2-7	CATVPGGAYEQYF	TGTGCCACCGTCCCAGGGGGGGCCTACGAGCAGTACTTC
TRBV5-1	NA	NA	TRBJ2-1	CASTDSQNEQFF	TGCGCCAGCACGGACAGTCAGAATGAGCAGTTCTTC
TRBV10-2	NA	NA	TRBJ1-5	CASSEDWTGNQPQHF	TGCGCCAGCAGTGAGGATTGGACCGGCAATCAGCCCCAGCATTTT
TRBV18	NA	NA	TRBJ1-3	CASSPPLQGLDGNTIYF	TGTGCCAGCTCACCACCCCTACAGGGTCTGGACGGAAACACCATATATTTT
TRBV6-5	NA	TRBD1	TRBJ1-2	CASRTDRGANYGYTF	TGTGCCAGCAGGACGGACAGGGGGGCTAACTATGGCTACACCTTC
TRBV27	NA	NA	TRBJ1-5	CASSPGTPYSNQPQHF	TGTGCCAGCAGTCCAGGGACACCTTATAGCAATCAGCCCCAGCATTTT
TRBV30	NA	NA	TRBJ2-4	CAWSTSSLGNIQYF	TGTGCCTGGAGTACCTCCAGTTTGGGGAACATTCAGTACTTC
TRBV18	NA	TRBD1	TRBJ2-2	CASSPGQVRGTGELFF	TGTGCCAGCTCACCTGGACAGGTGCGAGGCACCGGGGAGCTGTTTTTT
TRBV30	NA	NA	TRBJ1-5	CAWTRGVGQPQHF	TGTGCCTGGACGAGGGGGGTTGGACAGCCCCAGCATTTT
TRBV30	NA	NA	TRBJ1-2	CAWSLGLGRGGYTF	TGTGCCTGGAGTCTGGGACTGGGGAGGGGGGGCTACACCTTC
TRBV28	NA	NA	TRBJ1-3	CASSRGDNSGNTIYF	TGTGCCAGCAGCCGAGGGGATAACTCTGGAAACACCATATATTTT
TRBV28	NA	TRBD1	TRBJ2-7	CASRLTGENRREQYF	TGTGCCAGCAGGCTAACAGGGGAAAATAGGCGCGAGCAGTACTTC
TRBV15	NA	TRBD2	TRBJ2-1	CATRLASGRAPYNEQFF	TGTGCCACCCGGTTGGCTAGCGGGAGGGCACCCTACAATGAGCAGTTCTTC
TRBV2	NA	NA	TRBJ2-5	CASTSQETQYF	TGTGCCAGCACATCGCAAGAGACCCAGTACTTC
TRBV5-4	NA	NA	TRBJ2-7	CASGPSSYEQYF	TGTGCCAGCGGGCCGAGCTCCTACGAGCAGTACTTC
TRBV7-3	NA	NA	TRBJ1-6	CASSLIDGNSPLHF	TGTGCCAGCAGCTTAATAGACGGGAATTCACCCCTCCACTTT
TRBV7-6	once	NA	TRBJ2-4	CASSSPGSIQYF	TGTGCCAGCAGCTCACCTGGCAGCATTCAGTACTTC
TRBV7-9	NA	NA	TRBJ1-6	CASSGAGSQSPLHF	TGTGCCAGCAGCGGAGCCGGATCGCAATCACCCCTCCACTTT
TRBV11-2	NA	TRBD1	TRBJ1-1	CASSLGGQGGKGTEAFF	TGTGCCAGCAGCTTAGGGGGACAGGGGGGAAAGGGCACTGAAGCTTTCTTT
TRBV23-1	NA	NA	TRBJ1-1	CASSPGVNTEAFF	TGCGCCAGCAGTCCCGGGGTGAACACTGAAGCTTTCTTT
TRBV27	NA	TRBD2	TRBJ2-3	CASSGGARDTQYF	TGTGCCAGCAGCGGGGGGGCGAGGGATACGCAGTATTTT
TRBV29-1	NA	TRBD1	TRBJ2-6	CSVYTGGADAAGANVLTF	TGCAGCGTTTACACAGGGGGCGCGGATGCTGCTGGGGCCAACGTCCTGACTTTC